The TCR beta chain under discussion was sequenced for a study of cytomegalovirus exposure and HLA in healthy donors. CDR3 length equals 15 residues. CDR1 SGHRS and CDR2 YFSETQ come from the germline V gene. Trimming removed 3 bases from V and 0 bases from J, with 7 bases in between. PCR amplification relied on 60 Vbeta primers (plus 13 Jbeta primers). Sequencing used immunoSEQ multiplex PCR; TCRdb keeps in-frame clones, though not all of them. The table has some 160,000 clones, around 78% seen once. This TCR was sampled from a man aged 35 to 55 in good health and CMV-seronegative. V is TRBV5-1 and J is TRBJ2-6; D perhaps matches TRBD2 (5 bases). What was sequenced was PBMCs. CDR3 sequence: CASSSGDSGANVLTF. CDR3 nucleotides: TGCGCCAGCAGCTCCGGGGACTCTGGGGCCAACGTCCTGACTTTC.